Presented here are 24 T cell receptor beta chains from one specimen sequenced in a study of radiotherapy plus CTLA-4 blockade in lung cancer. TCRdb's table, derived via immunoSEQ multiplex PCR, lists solely in-frame clones and lacks some. The sample includes 55,000 to 65,000 clones, about 72% of them seen just once. The starting material was peripheral blood, obtained from a patient treated with radiotherapy plus ipilimumab. The receptors shown here come from a human donor with non-small cell lung cancer who had a complete response to radiotherapy plus ipilimumab.

V and J are TRBV7-9 and TRBJ2-7, with D maybe TRBD1 (6 bases). The germline CDR1 and CDR2 sequences are SEHNR and FQNEAQ (reference sequence). Trimming shortened V by 10 bases and J by 1 base, and 17 bases separated the two germline ends. The length of the CDR3 is 14 residues. CDR3 coding DNA: TGTGCCACTGAAAGGGCAGGGGTATCCTACGAGCAGTACTTC. As protein: CATERAGVSYEQYF.

This clone was detected once. V and J are TRBV30 and TRBJ2-2, with D possibly TRBD1 on 8 matching bases. The CDR3 is 14 amino acids. V was shortened by 4 bases and J by 8 bases, with 17 bases between the two germline ends. Per the germline V gene, CDR1 is GTSNPN and CDR2 is SVGIG (reference sequence). In DNA, the CDR3 is TGTGCCTGGATTTTCAACAGGGGGGGTGGGGAGCTGTTTTTT. It yields the protein CAWIFNRGGGELFF.

V gene TRBV7-2 combines with J gene TRBJ2-5; 7 bases map to TRBD1. V dropped 5 bases and J dropped 5; count of bases not matched to a gene: 11. CDR1 and CDR2 from the germline V gene are SGHTA and FQGNSA. The length of the CDR3 is 15 residues. The CDR3 nucleotides are TGTGCCAGCAGCAATGGACAGGTCTTGCTGGAGACCCAGTACTTC. Translation: CASSNGQVLLETQYF.

The genes are TRBV21-1 and TRBJ1-1. TRBV21-1 counts as a pseudogene. This CDR3 is built from 17 residues. CDR3 sequence reads: CASSLRGWTPSGTEAFF. CDR3 bases: TGTGCCAGCAGTCTCCGGGGATGGACCCCATCGGGGACTGAAGCTTTCTTT.

This clone was detected only a few times. This rearrangement joins TRBV5-1 to TRBJ2-3; 10 bases align to TRBD2. The CDR3 loop spans 18 amino acids. The V gene's germline CDR1 is SGHRS and CDR2 YFSETQ. The J segment lost 2 bases and the V segment lost 2 bases, leaving 11 bases of the junction unmatched. The CDR3 nucleotides read TGCGCCAGCAGCTTTCTATGGACTAGCGGTCCAGCCACAGATACGCAGTATTTT. This encodes CASSFLWTSGPATDTQYF.

V gene TRBV9 combines with J gene TRBJ2-7; possible D gene TRBD2, 6 bases. The CDR3 contains 14 residues. Germline V gene data show CDR1 as SGDLS and CDR2 as YYNGEE. Between the trimmed V and J ends, which lost 3 bases and 2 bases, there was a span of 12 bases. CDR3 in amino acids: CASSGGLGAYEQYF. The CDR3 coding sequence is TGTGCCAGCAGCGGGGGACTGGGGGCCTACGAGCAGTACTTC.

The chain employs TRBV11-2 and TRBJ1-1; TRBD1 agrees at 7 bases. After removal of 6 bases from V and 0 bases from J, the junction contained 4 bases not matched to a gene. The CDR3 spans 14 residues. Germline V lookup: CDR1 SGHAT, CDR2 FQNNGV. The CDR3 loop reads CASSPGGLNTEAFF. CDR3 sequence (DNA): TGTGCCAGCAGTCCAGGGGGTCTGAACACTGAAGCTTTCTTT.

The rearrangement joins TRBV2 to TRBJ2-7; 7 nucleotides line up with TRBD1. Germline CDR1 and CDR2: SNHLY and FYNNEI. The CDR3 is made up of 14 amino acids. V gave up 7 bases and J gave up 0 bases; unmatched junction bases: 6. The CDR3 reads CASTGTESSYEQYF. In DNA form, the CDR3 reads TGTGCCAGCACCGGGACAGAAAGCTCCTACGAGCAGTACTTC. Complete variable domain (other parts from reference TRBV2 and TRBJ2-7): EPEVTQTPSHQVTQMGQEVILRCVPISNHLYFYWYRQILGQKVEFLVSFYNNEISEKSEIFDDQFSVERPDGSNFTLKIRSTKLEDSAMYFCASTGTESSYEQYFGPGTRLTVT.

This chain connects TRBV5-6 to TRBJ2-3; 9 positions match TRBD2. The CDR3 has 18 residues. Trimming cost V 3 bases and J 3 bases; bases outside gene matches: 14. Germline lookup yields CDR1 SGHDT and CDR2 YYEEEE. The CDR3 is CASSWAGAGGSTTDTQYF. Here the CDR3 DNA reads TGTGCCAGCAGCTGGGCTGGAGCGGGAGGTAGTACGACAGATACGCAGTATTTT.

This clone was detected a few times. Compared with germline, one end of the junction differs, possibly owing to a read error. This chain joins TRBV5-3 and TRBJ1-5; no clear D gene. TRBV5-3 belongs to the ORF category, with a function that is uncertain. CDR3 length: 12 residues. The CDR3 nucleotides read TGTGCCAGCAGCTTTCAAAATCAGCCCCAGCATTTT. Translation: CASSFQNQPQHF.

This sequence joins TRBV7-2 and TRBJ2-7, with D perhaps matching TRBD2 (5 bases). Trimming removed 2 bases at V and 2 bases at J, with 16 bases between. The CDR3 sequence is 16 residues long. The V gene's germline CDR1 is SGHTA and CDR2 FQGNSA. In DNA, the CDR3 is TGTGCCAGCAGCTTATTTTGGTCGGGGTCCCCCTACGAGCAGTACTTC. Protein: CASSLFWSGSPYEQYF.

This chain links TRBV5-1 with TRBJ1-2; D perhaps matches TRBD1 (5 bases). Trimming took off 4 bases at V and 0 bases at J, with 13 bases between the two ends. Germline CDR1 SGHRS, CDR2 YFSETQ. The length of the CDR3 is 15 residues. CDR3 loop: CASSGGGVANYGYTF. CDR3 nucleotides: TGCGCCAGCAGCGGAGGAGGGGTAGCTAACTATGGCTACACCTTC.

The CDR3 region has the DNA TGTGCCAGCAGCTCAGGGGGCGCGAACACCATATATTTT. As protein: CASSSGGANTIYF. V gene TRBV7-2 combines with J gene TRBJ1-3, with 8 positions matching TRBD1. The germline gives CDR1 SGHTA, CDR2 FQGNSA. This CDR3 spans 13 amino acids. J was trimmed by 7 bases and V by 4 bases; bases with no gene match: 3. The full variable domain, in which reference TRBV7-2 and TRBJ1-3 provide the parts outside the CDR3, is GAGVSQSPSNKVTEKGKDVELRCDPISGHTALYWYRQSLGQGLEFLIYFQGNSAPDKSGLPSDRFSAERTGGSVSTLTIQRTQQEDSAVYLCASSSGGANTIYFGEGSWLTVV.

This clone was picked up a small number of times. The J gene is TRBJ1-1, the V gene TRBV28; TRBD1 agrees at 7 bases. Germline V gene lookup returns CDR1 MDHEN and CDR2 SYDVKM. V was pared by 8 bases and J by 4 bases, with 13 bases of the junction left unmatched. CDR3 length equals 15 residues. The CDR3 sequence: CASSSAGGPTTEAFF. The CDR3 coding sequence is TGTGCCAGCTCCTCTGCAGGGGGGCCCACCACTGAAGCTTTCTTT.

A single count supports this clone. J is TRBJ2-2 and V is TRBV30; TRBD1 is a possible D gene (5 bases). Germline assignment: CDR1 GTSNPN and CDR2 SVGIG (reference sequence). The CDR3 sequence is 12 residues long. The germline V and J ends were trimmed by 4 bases and 6 bases, with 9 bases remaining between them. The CDR3 region has the DNA TGTGCCTGGACAGGGTCAGCCGGGGAGCTGTTTTTT. Protein sequence: CAWTGSAGELFF.

The CDR3 region is CASSRTSGSSYEQYF. CDR3 nucleotide sequence: TGTGCCAGCAGTCGAACTAGCGGGAGCTCCTACGAGCAGTACTTC. The rearrangement joins TRBV6-5 to TRBJ2-7; 11 nucleotides align to TRBD2. V shed 5 bases and J 0 bases; nucleotides not matched to a gene: 3. Germline lookup yields CDR1 MNHEY and CDR2 SVGAGI. The CDR3 has 15 amino acids.

The J gene is TRBJ1-6, the V gene TRBV4-1; D may be TRBD1 (6 bases). Trimming took off 3 bases at V and 2 bases at J, with 11 bases between the two ends. The CDR3 runs 16 residues. CDR1 is MGHRA, CDR2 YSYEKL, per germline. The CDR3 region has the DNA TGCGCCAGCAGCCACCAGGGGAGCGCCTATAATTCACCCCTCCACTTT. Encoded protein: CASSHQGSAYNSPLHF.

This clone has only a few counts. This rearrangement joins TRBV5-4 to TRBJ1-2, with D uncertain. Trimming pared 2 bases from V and 4 bases from J, leaving 9 bases between. The CDR3 spans 13 residues. Germline V gene lookup returns CDR1 SGHNT and CDR2 YYREEE (reference sequence). The CDR3 protein is CASSFSVAYGYTF. CDR3 sequence (DNA): TGTGCCAGCAGCTTCTCAGTTGCCTATGGCTACACCTTC.

This clone has just a few counts. J is TRBJ2-1 and V is TRBV9, with 12 bases lining up with TRBD2. The CDR3 is 15 residues long. Per the germline V gene, CDR1 is SGDLS and CDR2 is YYNGEE. V lost 0 bases and J lost 9; bases outside the gene matches: 4. The CDR3 reads CASSVASGGASEQFF. CDR3 bases: TGTGCCAGCAGCGTAGCTAGCGGGGGGGCCAGTGAGCAGTTCTTC.

The rearrangement links TRBV28 to TRBJ2-7; TRBD2 might be the D (5 bases). The V and J ends lost 6 bases and 5 bases respectively, with 20 bases between them. Germline V lookup: CDR1 MDHEN, CDR2 SYDVKM. This CDR3 contains 15 residues. CDR3 protein: CASSPRIRGAHEQYF. For the CDR3, the DNA is TGTGCCAGCAGCCCCCGGATTCGGGGTGCCCACGAGCAGTACTTC. The full variable domain, in which reference TRBV28 and TRBJ2-7 provide the parts outside the CDR3, is DVKVTQSSRYLVKRTGEKVFLECVQDMDHENMFWYRQDPGLGLRLIYFSYDVKMKEKGDIPEGYSVSREKKERFSLILESASTNQTSMYLCASSPRIRGAHEQYFGPGTRLTVT.

This clone was seen a few times. The chain couples TRBV10-1 to TRBJ1-1; D is perhaps TRBD1 (6 bases). The germline CDR1 and CDR2 sequences are WNHNN and SYGVQD (reference sequence). Trimming removed 6 bases at V and 5 bases at J, with 13 bases between. CDR3 length: 13 residues. This CDR3 is CASSGQLGTEAFF. The CDR3 region has the DNA TGCGCCAGCAGCGGACAGTTAGGGACTGAAGCTTTCTTT.

The V call is TRBV6-6, the J call TRBJ2-5; 11 nucleotides match TRBD2. In germline, CDR1 is MNHNY, CDR2 SVGAGI (reference sequence). The ends lost 7 bases at V and 7 bases at J; junction bases unmatched: 8. CDR3 length: 14 residues. The CDR3 loop is CASTLAGGTGTQYF. The CDR3 bases are TGTGCCAGCACTCTAGCGGGAGGTACGGGGACCCAGTACTTC.

V is TRBV4-3 and J is TRBJ2-4; the D gene is possibly TRBD2 (5 bases). The CDR3 contains 19 residues. Germline CDR1 and CDR2: LGHNA and YSLEER. Trimming pared 0 bases from V and 0 bases from J, leaving 18 bases between. CDR3 in amino acids: CASSQDPTAGVLAKNIQYF. The CDR3 nucleotides are TGCGCCAGCAGCCAAGATCCGACCGCCGGGGTCCTAGCCAAAAACATTCAGTACTTC.

V is TRBV18 and J is TRBJ1-3; 7 nucleotides agree with TRBD1. V trimming: 0 bases; J trimming: 5 bases; junction bases outside the gene matches: 10. The CDR3 loop spans 17 amino acids. Germline CDR1 KGHSH, CDR2 LQKENI. Here the CDR3 reads CASSPPQTGNLRNTIYF. CDR3 nucleotides: TGTGCCAGCTCACCACCGCAGACAGGGAATCTTCGAAACACCATATATTTT.